This T cell receptor (beta chain) appears in the sequencing data of a study of cytomegalovirus exposure and HLA in healthy donors. Turning to the study itself: The use of the same platform for the 90 to 150 validation repertoires and the 600 to 800 first-cohort repertoires was reported by a later analysis.

This clone is a singleton in its sample. J lost 1 base, V lost 0 bases, and 14 bases had no gene match. Germline V gives CDR1 SGHRS, CDR2 YFSETQ. The CDR3 sequence is 19 residues long. The assay was immunoSEQ multiplex PCR, and TCRdb's table has in-frame clones only and misses some. The repertoire holds 150,000 or so clones, with nearly 90% as singletons. The material sequenced was PBMCs. The V gene is TRBV5-1, the J gene TRBJ1-1, with 8 bases that match TRBD1. The clonotype was recovered from a woman between 18 and 30 years old in good health and CMV-seronegative. CDR3 amino acids: CASSLGRVTGDIRNTEAFF. In DNA form, the CDR3 reads TGCGCCAGCAGCTTGGGGCGGGTGACAGGGGATATACGGAACACTGAAGCTTTCTTT.